Shown below are 27 T cell receptor beta chains from a single sample sequenced in a study of T cells expressing NK-cell markers. TCRdb reworked the 5' RACE reads into one entry per CDR3 protein, no DNA. This specimen shows over 350,000 distinct CDR3 sequences; the ten leading clones hold roughly 10%. The source material was blood T cells: a sorted CD56 or NKG2C T cell subset, CD4+ or CD8+ T cells, or bulk PBMC T cells (not recorded which). All receptors come from a woman aged 50 to 60 in good health.

V and J are TRBV11-2 and TRBJ2-1; checking the TCRdb D call of TRBD1 is not possible without DNA. Germline V CDR1 and CDR2: SGHAT, FQNNGV. There are 17 residues in the CDR3. The CDR3 region is CASTPLERGTYYNEQFF.

The chain has TRBV5-1 and TRBJ2-2; with no DNA, the TCRdb D assignment of TRBD2 cannot be verified. The germline gives CDR1 SGHRS, CDR2 YFSETQ. The CDR3 is made up of 15 amino acids. CDR3 protein: CASSPRTSNTGELFF.

The chain joins TRBV6-1 to TRBJ1-4. Germline V gene lookup returns CDR1 MNHNS and CDR2 SASEGT. CDR3 size: 13 residues. CDR3 protein: CASSGETNEKLFF.

The chain carries TRBV5-1 and TRBJ1-6. This CDR3 comprises 15 residues. CDR1 is SGHRS and CDR2 is YFSETQ in the germline V gene. CDR3 residues: CASSSTVSYNSPLHF.

CDR3 protein: CATSGTGGSGANVLTF. This chain joins TRBV24-1 and TRBJ2-6; TCRdb indicates TRBD1, and absent DNA this call remains unverified. Germline V gene lookup returns CDR1 KGHDR and CDR2 SFDVKD. The CDR3 extends over 16 amino acids.

This rearrangement joins TRBV29-1 to TRBJ2-7. CDR3 length: 14 amino acids. Germline CDR1 reads SQVTM; CDR2 reads ANQGSEA. The CDR3: CSVVGQPLSYEQYF.

The chain links TRBV20-1 to TRBJ2-1; TCRdb picks TRBD1, but there is no DNA to check that call. From germline, CDR1 is DFQATT and CDR2 SNEGSKA (reference sequence). CDR3 size: 13 residues. The CDR3 loop is CSASGQGLGKQFF.

The rearrangement links TRBV5-1 to TRBJ2-1. CDR3 size: 12 residues. Looked up from germline, CDR1 is SGHRS and CDR2 is YFSETQ. CDR3 residues: CASSMGYNEQFF.

This chain uses TRBV5-1 with TRBJ2-1; the TCRdb D gene call, TRBD1, has no DNA to confirm it. Per the germline V gene, CDR1 is SGHRS and CDR2 is YFSETQ. The length of the CDR3 is 12 residues. The CDR3 reads CASSEGGYEQFF.

The chain employs TRBV7-6 and TRBJ2-3; checking the TCRdb D call of TRBD1 is not possible without DNA. The CDR3 sequence is 14 residues long. Germline V gives CDR1 SGHVS, CDR2 FNYEAQ. CDR3 region: CASSLAAPFPSQYF.

The chain couples TRBV10-2 to TRBJ2-5; TCRdb selects TRBD2, and the lack of DNA leaves this call unchecked. CDR3 length: 14 residues. Germline CDR1 and CDR2: WSHSY and SAAADI. CDR3 amino acids: CASRGGSRGETQYF.

CDR3 in amino acids: CASSAYRDRGHTQDTQYF. This rearrangement joins TRBV7-9 to TRBJ2-3; TCRdb proposes TRBD1, but this gene call is untestable without DNA. CDR1 is SEHNR, CDR2 FQNEAQ, per germline (reference sequence). The CDR3 is made up of 18 amino acids.

This sequence joins TRBV3-1 and TRBJ1-1. Germline CDR1 is LGHDT and CDR2 is YNNKEL (reference sequence). The CDR3 is 15 residues long. This CDR3 reads CASSPQLNLGTEAFF.

The J gene is TRBJ2-2, the V gene TRBV29-1; TCRdb names TRBD2, which stays unverified in the absence of DNA. Germline lookup yields CDR1 SQVTM and CDR2 ANQGSEA. This CDR3 contains 13 residues. The CDR3 is CSVYSGQNGELFF.

The CDR3 loop is CASSRKGQGKAKNIQYF. This rearrangement joins TRBV23-1 to TRBJ2-4; TCRdb outputs TRBD1, but without DNA this stays unchecked. TRBV23-1 counts as an open reading frame of uncertain function. This CDR3 comprises 17 residues.

This sequence joins TRBV7-9 and TRBJ1-1. From germline, CDR1 is SEHNR and CDR2 FQNEAQ (reference sequence). The CDR3 length is 14 residues. The CDR3 reads CASSFRSPRLEAFF.

The chain has TRBV5-1 and TRBJ2-3; TCRdb calls TRBD1, which cannot be checked without DNA. Germline assignment: CDR1 SGHRS and CDR2 YFSETQ. The CDR3 contains 16 residues. The chain's CDR3 is CASSAGDRGASDTQYF.

The rearrangement uses TRBV11-2 and TRBJ2-1. The CDR3 consists of 11 residues. The germline V gene has CDR1 SGHAT and CDR2 FQNNGV. The CDR3: CASSLELVLFF. Drawing the rest from reference TRBV11-2 and TRBJ2-1, the complete variable domain is EAGVAQSPRYKIIEKRQSVAFWCNPISGHATLYWYQQILGQGPKLLIQFQNNGVVDDSQLPKDRFSAERLKGVDSTLKIQPAKLEDSAVYLCASSLELVLFFGPGTRLTVL.

The J gene is TRBJ2-1, the V gene TRBV10-3. Germline V gene lookup returns CDR1 ENHRY and CDR2 SYGVKD. The CDR3 loop spans 13 amino acids. Here the CDR3 reads CAIRGSQDNEQFF.

The chain links TRBV11-3 to TRBJ2-3. The CDR3 length is 15 residues. From germline, CDR1 is SGHNT and CDR2 YENEEA. This CDR3 is CASSLELASTDTQYF.

The chain carries TRBV6-2 or TRBV6-3 and TRBJ2-7; TCRdb returns TRBD1, unconfirmable since there is no DNA. The CDR3 covers 14 residues. Germline lookup yields CDR1 MNHEY and CDR2 SVGEGT. CDR3: CASSYGTPTYEQYF.

V is TRBV15 and J is TRBJ2-1. The CDR3 totals 13 residues. Germline loops: CDR1 LNHNV, CDR2 YYDKDF (reference sequence). The CDR3: CATSRDRRNEQFF. The full variable domain, completed using reference TRBV15 and TRBJ2-1, is DAMVIQNPRYQVTQFGKPVTLSCSQTLNHNVMYWYQQKSSQAPKLLFHYYDKDFNNEADTPDNFQSRRPNTSFCFLDIRSPGLGDTAMYLCATSRDRRNEQFFGPGTRLTVL.

The chain employs TRBV6-1 and TRBJ1-2; lacking DNA, the TRBD1 call made by TCRdb goes unchecked. The germline V gene has CDR1 MNHNS and CDR2 SASEGT. This CDR3 has 12 residues. The CDR3: CATRLGDYGYTF.

The CDR3 reads CASSLTGGLGNEQFF. The J gene is TRBJ2-1, the V gene TRBV7-2; as DNA is missing, the TRBD1 call by TCRdb cannot be tested. The CDR3 runs to 15 residues. Germline V gene lookup returns CDR1 SGHTA and CDR2 FQGNSA.

The chain links TRBV5-4 to TRBJ2-3; TCRdb's assignment of TRBD1 cannot be checked, as there is no DNA. Germline CDR1 is SGHNT and CDR2 is YYREEE (reference sequence). The CDR3 extends over 15 amino acids. The CDR3 here is CASSLETGYTDTQYF.

The chain uses TRBV3-1 and TRBJ2-1. The CDR3 spans 14 residues. The germline gives CDR1 LGHDT, CDR2 YNNKEL (reference sequence). Here the CDR3 reads CASSHYSGHYEQFF.

The genes are TRBV7-8 and TRBJ1-5; as DNA is missing, the TRBD1 call by TCRdb cannot be tested. CDR1 is SGHVS and CDR2 is FQNEAQ in the germline V gene. CDR3 length: 15 residues. CDR3 sequence: CASSGPRGGNQPQHF.